This T cell receptor beta chain appears in the sequencing data of a study of identifying expanded T cells in peripheral blood. General study findings and limits: Across healthy donors, higher total template counts meant significantly greater approximately two-week count variance. Over about two and four weeks, about 15 and 19 clones changed, versus around 1.2 between replicates.

Clones were read by immunoSEQ multiplex PCR, and TCRdb kept only the in-frame ones, dropping some. The data show roughly 84,000 clones, with roughly 89% seen just once and approximately 7% held by the top ten. Germline CDR1 MRHNA, CDR2 SNTAGT. Trimming left V 5 bases short and J 1 base short, with 14 bases between. The CDR3 consists of 16 residues. As concerns this clone: Its antigen is unknown.

The V and J genes are TRBV6-4 and TRBJ2-2; D gene ambiguous. This TCR was recovered from a person between 18 and 75 years old in good health. The sequencing input was blood. CDR3 loop: CASSRGRIRNTGELFF. The DNA for the CDR3 is TGTGCCAGCAGTCGCGGTCGAATCAGGAACACCGGGGAGCTGTTTTTT.